These 11 T cell receptor beta chains were sequenced from one sample in a study of T cells in women clearing cervical HPV infection. This table comes from immunoSEQ multiplex PCR, and its TCRdb copy is limited to in-frame clones, with some not included. The specimen's table records tens of thousands of clones. The specimen sequenced was blood buffy coat. The origin of the receptors is a woman aged 18-70 years with a cervical HPV16 infection that either progressed to CIN3+ or cleared (not recorded which).

About this clone itself: The DNA ends 3 residues before the CDR3 does, and the rest of the CDR3 is filled in from the germline J gene. This sequence joins TRBV2 and TRBJ1-1, with D possibly TRBD1 on 5 matching bases. The CDR3 covers 13 residues. Germline V gene data show CDR1 as SNHLY and CDR2 as FYNNEI. The CDR3 bases that were read are TGTGCCAGCAGTGGCGGGACTGCCCCTCAG. Translating it yields CASSGGTAPQ. The CDR3 as a whole reads CASSGGTAPQAFF.

With regard to this clone: The read halts 3 residues ahead of the CDR3 end, with the missing end drawn from the germline J gene. The rearrangement uses TRBV5-1 and TRBJ1-4, with 11 nucleotides matching TRBD1. J lost 1 base, V lost 0 bases, and 5 bases had no gene match. Germline CDR1 and CDR2: SGHRS and YFSETQ. CDR3 length: 18 amino acids. Partial CDR3 DNA: TGCGCCAGCAGCTTGGCAGGACAGGGGGCATTAACTAATGAAAAA. It specifies CASSLAGQGALTNEK. The full CDR3 protein reads CASSLAGQGALTNEKLFF. The whole variable domain, filled in from reference TRBV5-1 and TRBJ1-4, reads KAGVTQTPRYLIKTRGQQVTLSCSPISGHRSVSWYQQTPGQGLQFLFEYFSETQRNKGNFPGRFSGRQFSNSRSEMNVSTLELGDSALYLCASSLAGQGALTNEKLFFGSGTQLSVL.

Notes on this clone: Sequencing ends 3 residues short of the CDR3 end; the germline J gene provides the rest. This chain joins TRBV5-6 and TRBJ2-5; 14 nucleotides align to TRBD2. The germline gives CDR1 SGHDT, CDR2 YYEEEE. CDR3 length: 15 amino acids. V shed 4 bases and J 6 bases; nucleotides not matched to a gene: 5. The CDR3 loop reads CASSMGTSGGKTQYF. CDR3 bases read: TGTGCCAGCAGCATGGGGACTAGCGGGGGTAAGACC. Drawing the rest from reference TRBV5-6 and TRBJ2-5, the complete variable domain is DAGVTQSPTHLIKTRGQQVTLRCSPKSGHDTVSWYQQALGQGPQFIFQYYEEEERQRGNFPDRFSGHQFPNYSSELNVNALLLGDSALYLCASSMGTSGGKTQYFGPGTRLLVL.

Comments on this clone: Coverage ceases 3 residues before the CDR3 finishes, and the germline J gene fills in the end. The V and J genes are TRBV7-9 and TRBJ1-2; the match to TRBD1 covers 7 bases. CDR1 SEHNR and CDR2 FQNEAQ come from the germline V gene (reference sequence). The CDR3 consists of 14 residues. V lost 1 base and J lost 6; bases outside the gene matches: 5. The CDR3 spells CASSLDVGGNGYTF. The CDR3 bases that were read are TGTGCCAGCAGCTTAGATGTAGGGGGCAATGGC.

As concerns this clone: Sequencing ends 3 residues short of the CDR3 end; the germline J gene provides the rest. The rearrangement links TRBV7-9 to TRBJ1-2, with 8 bases matching TRBD1. In germline, CDR1 is SEHNR, CDR2 FQNEAQ (reference sequence). The CDR3 has 15 amino acids. Partial CDR3 DNA: TGTGCCAGCAGCTTAGCTTCCGACAGGGGCGGGGGC. It encodes CASSLASDRGGG. The full CDR3 reads CASSLASDRGGGYTF.

Points on this clone: With the read ending 3 residues before the CDR3 end, the germline J gene is used to fill in that end. The V and J genes are TRBV5-3 and TRBJ2-6, with a tentative D call TRBD1 (6 bases). TRBV5-3 is filed as an ORF, its function uncertain. V lost 0 bases to trimming and J lost 0 bases, with 13 bases between them. The CDR3 runs 18 residues. Partial CDR3 DNA: TGTGCCAGAAGCTTGGCTGACAGGTGTCCCTCTGGGGCCAACGTC. Amino acids: CARSLADRCPSGANV. The entire CDR3 sequence reads CARSLADRCPSGANVLTF.

Notes on this clone: The read ends 3 residues shy of where the CDR3 ends; the end is completed using the germline J gene. The genes are TRBV28 and TRBJ1-1; tentative D call: TRBD1 (6 bases). Germline values: CDR1 MDHEN, CDR2 SYDVKM. The CDR3 is 14 amino acids. V was trimmed by 6 bases and J by 1 base, leaving 12 bases between them. CDR3: CASRPRGANTEAFF. The sequenced part of the CDR3 DNA is TGTGCCAGCAGGCCTCGGGGGGCGAACACTGAA.

In regard to this clone: Coverage ceases 3 residues before the CDR3 finishes, and the germline J gene fills in the end. The rearrangement links TRBV2 to TRBJ2-5; D perhaps matches TRBD2 (5 bases). The germline V and J ends were trimmed by 5 bases and 5 bases, with 18 bases remaining between them. Looked up from germline, CDR1 is SNHLY and CDR2 is FYNNEI. The CDR3 is made up of 15 amino acids. The CDR3 reads CASSRTPGGSETQYF. The sequenced CDR3 bases are TGTGCCAGCAGTCGAACCCCCGGCGGGTCCGAGACC.

For this clone: The CDR3 goes on 3 residues after the read ends, and that part is filled in from the germline J gene. The rearrangement links TRBV5-4 to TRBJ1-1; D is ambiguous. Per the germline V gene, CDR1 is SGHNT and CDR2 is YYREEE (reference sequence). The CDR3 consists of 13 residues. V dropped 0 bases and J dropped 7 bases, with 10 bases sitting between them. CDR3 DNA (partial): TGTGCCAGCAGCTTGGACCTGAGCATTGAA. Its protein product is CASSLDLSIE. The whole CDR3 sequence is CASSLDLSIEAFF.

About this clone itself: The sequenced fragment ends 3 residues before the CDR3 boundary, so the rest is inferred from the germline J gene. The chain recombines TRBV20-1 with TRBJ1-1; a possible D gene is TRBD1 (5 bases). The CDR3 consists of 12 residues. Germline V CDR1 and CDR2: DFQATT, SNEGSKA (reference sequence). CDR3 loop: CSATAVTVEAFF. The part of the CDR3 DNA that was read is TGCAGTGCTACGGCGGTGACAGTCGAA.

Comment on this clone: The read falls 3 residues short of the CDR3 end, and the missing part is taken from the germline J gene. The chain uses TRBV2 and TRBJ2-1; 7 nucleotides agree with TRBD1. CDR1 is SNHLY and CDR2 is FYNNEI in the germline V gene. This CDR3 contains 17 residues. V dropped 4 bases and J dropped 8; count of bases not matched to a gene: 17. The CDR3 spells CASSGTWESGGRDEQFF. The part of the CDR3 DNA that was read is TGTGCCAGCAGTGGTACCTGGGAGTCAGGGGGTAGGGATGAG. The complete variable domain, with remaining parts taken from reference TRBV2 and TRBJ2-1, reads EPEVTQTPSHQVTQMGQEVILRCVPISNHLYFYWYRQILGQKVEFLVSFYNNEISEKSEIFDDQFSVERPDGSNFTLKIRSTKLEDSAMYFCASSGTWESGGRDEQFFGPGTRLTVL.